The 25 T cell receptor beta chains listed next were all sequenced from one sample in a study of blood T cell repertoires in COVID-19. The assay was immunoSEQ multiplex PCR, and TCRdb's table has in-frame clones only and misses some. The repertoire has around 100,000 clones, roughly nine tenths of them found once; the top ten carry less than 8.5%. Sample: peripheral blood. The receptor set was obtained from a man aged 25-40 years in a cohort sampled during active COVID-19.

This rearrangement joins TRBV6-5 to TRBJ1-3, with D uncertain. The CDR3 is 12 residues long. Trimming cost V 4 bases and J 3 bases, with 4 bases left between them. The germline gives CDR1 MNHEY, CDR2 SVGAGI. The CDR3 region has the DNA TGTGCCAGCAGTTCGGTTGGAAACACCATATATTTT. Translation gives CASSSVGNTIYF.

The table lists this clone with a count of one. V and J are TRBV10-3 and TRBJ2-3, with 11 positions matching TRBD2. The V and J ends lost 6 bases and 1 base, in that order; junction bases with no gene match: 6. The germline V gene encodes CDR1 ENHRY and CDR2 SYGVKD. This CDR3 comprises 16 residues. In DNA form, the CDR3 reads TGTGCCATCAGAACTAGCGGGGGTAGGGGCACAGATACGCAGTATTTT. Its translation is CAIRTSGGRGTDTQYF.

The chain combines TRBV7-2 with TRBJ1-2, with TRBD1 as a possible D gene (6 bases). V dropped 7 bases and J dropped 3 bases, with 15 bases sitting between them. Per germline, CDR1 SGHTA and CDR2 FQGNSA. CDR3 length: 14 amino acids. The CDR3 coding sequence is TGTGCCAGCAAGGGACCGGACAGCGACTATGGCTACACCTTC. Amino acid sequence: CASKGPDSDYGYTF.

This clone occurred once. The rearrangement uses TRBV21-1 and TRBJ2-3; TRBD1, the D gene given by the table, was not confirmed from the DNA. TRBV21-1 corresponds to a pseudogene. The CDR3 spans 15 residues. CDR3 DNA: TGTGCCAGCACCAGTGGGGCAAGATGCACAGATACGCAGTATTTT. This codes for CASTSGARCTDTQYF.

The rearrangement uses TRBV3-1 (or the pseudogene TRBV3-2) and TRBJ1-6, with 7 nucleotides matching TRBD1. The CDR3 has 15 residues. In germline, CDR1 is LGHDT, CDR2 YNNKEL (reference sequence). Trimming took 1 base from V and 11 from J; bases not matched to a gene: 8. The CDR3 sequence: CASSQGQGKSTPLHF. The DNA for the CDR3 is TGTGCCAGCAGCCAAGGACAGGGCAAGTCGACACCCCTCCACTTT.

The V call is TRBV27, the J call TRBJ1-2, with a possible D match to TRBD1 (6 bases). The CDR3 sequence is 14 residues long. Trimming removed 8 bases from V and 4 bases from J, with 17 bases in between. From germline, CDR1 is MNHEY and CDR2 SMNVEV (reference sequence). Here the CDR3 reads CASRKQGYLYGYTF. The CDR3 bases are TGTGCCAGCCGCAAACAGGGCTACCTCTATGGCTACACCTTC.

This clone was seen more than once but under ten times. This rearrangement joins TRBV30 to TRBJ1-5; 9 nucleotides line up with TRBD1. CDR1 and CDR2 from the germline V gene are GTSNPN and SVGIG (reference sequence). V gave up 6 bases and J gave up 2 bases; unmatched junction bases: 5. The CDR3 has 14 residues. The CDR3: CACPGQGCNQPQHF. DNA for the CDR3: TGTGCCTGTCCGGGACAGGGTTGCAATCAGCCCCAGCATTTT.

This sequence joins TRBV5-6 and TRBJ2-7; 8 bases align to TRBD2. V was pared by 2 bases and J by 4 bases, with 5 bases of the junction left unmatched. Germline V gene sequence: CDR1 SGHDT, CDR2 YYEEEE. The CDR3 runs 14 residues. DNA of the CDR3: TGTGCCAGCAGCTTCCGGGGGGGAACTTACGAGCAGTACTTC. As protein: CASSFRGGTYEQYF.

This rearrangement joins TRBV11-2 to TRBJ2-3; 11 bases agree with TRBD2. The germline CDR1 and CDR2 sequences are SGHAT and FQNNGV. With 5 bases clipped from V and 2 bases from J, the junction kept 15 bases outside the gene matches. The CDR3 totals 19 residues. CDR3 sequence (DNA): TGTGCCAGCAGCGCGACCATACAGGGACTAGCGGAACTCACAGATACGCAGTATTTT. Protein product: CASSATIQGLAELTDTQYF.

This clone was recorded a few times. The CDR3 is CASIQQDSAYEQYF. CDR3 nucleotides: TGTGCCAGTATTCAACAAGATTCCGCCTACGAGCAGTACTTC. This chain links TRBV28 with TRBJ2-7; no definite D call. Per the germline V gene, CDR1 is MDHEN and CDR2 is SYDVKM. CDR3 length: 14 amino acids. V was trimmed by 9 bases and J by 2 bases, leaving 17 bases between them.

This rearrangement joins TRBV12-3 or TRBV12-4 to TRBJ1-1; the D gene is possibly TRBD1 (6 bases). The CDR3 totals 13 residues. Trimming shortened V by 7 bases and J by 0 bases, and 9 bases separated the two germline ends. The CDR3 DNA follows: TGTGCCAGCAAGCGGGGGCTGAACACTGAAGCTTTCTTT. Amino acids: CASKRGLNTEAFF.

This clone came up once. The chain couples TRBV18 to TRBJ1-1; TRBD1 is a possible D gene (6 bases). The CDR3 runs 14 residues. V lost 3 bases to trimming and J lost 0 bases, with 8 bases between them. Germline CDR1 KGHSH, CDR2 LQKENI. CDR3 nucleotide sequence: TGTGCCAGCTCACCCCAGGGGCTGAACACTGAAGCTTTCTTT. Amino acids: CASSPQGLNTEAFF.

The chain has TRBV7-9 and TRBJ2-1; TRBD2 matches 15 bases. Looked up from germline, CDR1 is SEHNR and CDR2 is FQNEAQ (reference sequence). The trim removed 5 bases at V and 10 bases at J, leaving 6 bases unmatched. The CDR3 consists of 15 residues. The CDR3, as DNA: TGTGCCAGCAGCCCCTCCGGGACTAGCGGGGGGGAGCAGTTCTTC. This sequence encodes CASSPSGTSGGEQFF.

This clone has only one observation. This chain joins TRBV9 and TRBJ2-1, with 8 bases matching TRBD2. The CDR3 extends over 16 amino acids. V gave up 0 bases and J gave up 6 bases; unmatched junction bases: 8. In germline, CDR1 is SGDLS, CDR2 YYNGEE. This CDR3 is CASSVAGTGGANEQFF. CDR3 bases: TGTGCCAGCAGCGTAGCTGGGACCGGGGGGGCCAATGAGCAGTTCTTC.

This chain links TRBV9 with TRBJ2-2; a possible D gene is TRBD1 (7 bases). V was pared by 3 bases and J by 6 bases, with 21 bases between. CDR3 length: 17 residues. Germline V CDR1 and CDR2: SGDLS, YYNGEE. The DNA of the CDR3 is TGTGCCAGCAGCGCAAACAGGGGACCGGAGGGGTCCGGGGAGCTGTTTTTT. It translates to CASSANRGPEGSGELFF.

DNA of the CDR3: TGTGCCAGCAGCTTAGTGGCACCTGTGATGACTGAAGCTTTCTTT. As protein: CASSLVAPVMTEAFF. The chain carries TRBV7-2 and TRBJ1-1; D is undetermined. Germline V lookup: CDR1 SGHTA, CDR2 FQGNSA. This CDR3 region has 15 residues. V was trimmed by 1 base and J by 5 bases, leaving 14 bases between them.

The gene calls are TRBV19 and TRBJ2-1; 7 nucleotides match TRBD1. The junction had 8 bases not matched to a gene; V was cut back by 7 bases and J by 8 bases. CDR3 length equals 13 residues. The germline V gene has CDR1 LNHDA and CDR2 SQIVND (reference sequence). The CDR3 bases are TGTGCCAGTAACACCGGGACAGTCGATGAGCAGTTCTTC. It codes for CASNTGTVDEQFF.

The chain employs TRBV30 and TRBJ2-5; 8 positions agree with TRBD2. CDR1 GTSNPN and CDR2 SVGIG come from the germline V gene (reference sequence). CDR3 length: 14 amino acids. With 4 bases clipped from V and 0 bases from J, the junction kept 4 bases outside the gene matches. DNA of the CDR3: TGTGCCTGGAATTTGCGGGGGGACCAAGAGACCCAGTACTTC. Amino acid sequence: CAWNLRGDQETQYF.

This clone has a handful of counts. The chain is built from TRBV5-1 and TRBJ1-5; no clear D. The CDR3 consists of 13 residues. Trimming stripped 0 bases from V and 5 bases from J, with 6 bases between. Germline V gene lookup returns CDR1 SGHRS and CDR2 YFSETQ. The CDR3: CASSLDRDQPQHF. DNA for the CDR3: TGCGCCAGCAGCTTGGATCGGGATCAGCCCCAGCATTTT.

Only one count was recorded for this clone. The chain joins TRBV4-3 to TRBJ2-1, with D uncertain. The CDR3 is made up of 16 amino acids. V was clipped by 0 bases and J by 10 bases, with 19 bases between them. Per the germline V gene, CDR1 is LGHNA and CDR2 is YSLEER. The CDR3 here is CASSQDHSPQWAEQFF. The CDR3, as DNA: TGCGCCAGCAGCCAAGATCACTCTCCCCAATGGGCGGAGCAGTTCTTC.

V is TRBV5-6 and J is TRBJ1-2; weak D call: TRBD1 (6 bases). V dropped 5 bases and J dropped 3 bases, with 11 bases sitting between them. This CDR3 is built from 13 residues. Per germline, CDR1 SGHDT and CDR2 YYEEEE. Here the CDR3 reads CASRRGKDYGYTF. The CDR3 bases are TGTGCCAGCAGGAGGGGGAAGGACTATGGCTACACCTTC.

This chain joins TRBV11-2 and TRBJ1-2; TRBD1 might be the D (6 bases). CDR1 and CDR2 from the germline V gene are SGHAT and FQNNGV. This CDR3 has 13 residues. With 5 bases removed from V and 7 bases from J, the gap between germline ends came to 14 bases. The DNA for the CDR3 is TGTGCCAGCAGCCGAACACAGGGTACTGGCTACACCTTC. As protein: CASSRTQGTGYTF. Looking up the rest from reference TRBV11-2 and TRBJ1-2 gives the full variable domain: EAGVAQSPRYKIIEKRQSVAFWCNPISGHATLYWYQQILGQGPKLLIQFQNNGVVDDSQLPKDRFSAERLKGVDSTLKIQPAKLEDSAVYLCASSRTQGTGYTFGSGTRLTVV.

This clone appeared a single time. The chain joins TRBV11-2 to TRBJ2-2; TRBD1 aligns across 7 bases. The CDR3 covers 15 residues. CDR1 is SGHAT and CDR2 is FQNNGV in the germline V gene. Losses at the gene ends were 5 bases for V and 7 bases for J; bases not matched to a gene: 10. The CDR3 DNA reads TGTGCCAGCAGCACCCGAGACAGGGTCCTCGGGGAGCTGTTTTTT. This gives the protein CASSTRDRVLGELFF. The entire variable domain, with the rest obtained from reference TRBV11-2 and TRBJ2-2, is as follows: EAGVAQSPRYKIIEKRQSVAFWCNPISGHATLYWYQQILGQGPKLLIQFQNNGVVDDSQLPKDRFSAERLKGVDSTLKIQPAKLEDSAVYLCASSTRDRVLGELFFGEGSRLTVL.

The chain carries TRBV5-1 and TRBJ2-2, with 7 bases matching TRBD1. Looked up from germline, CDR1 is SGHRS and CDR2 is YFSETQ. The ends lost 0 bases at V and 5 bases at J; junction bases unmatched: 7. This CDR3 region has 16 residues. The CDR3 sequence is CASSLEGRGKTGELFF. CDR3 sequence (DNA): TGCGCCAGCAGCTTGGAGGGCAGGGGGAAAACCGGGGAGCTGTTTTTT.

This chain joins TRBV6-5 and TRBJ2-2; D call uncertain. V was shortened by 2 bases and J by 6 bases, with 4 bases between the two germline ends. The germline CDR1 and CDR2 sequences are MNHEY and SVGAGI. The CDR3 covers 12 residues. CDR3 sequence (DNA): TGTGCCAGCAGTTACGAGTCCGGGGAGCTGTTTTTT. This gives the protein CASSYESGELFF.